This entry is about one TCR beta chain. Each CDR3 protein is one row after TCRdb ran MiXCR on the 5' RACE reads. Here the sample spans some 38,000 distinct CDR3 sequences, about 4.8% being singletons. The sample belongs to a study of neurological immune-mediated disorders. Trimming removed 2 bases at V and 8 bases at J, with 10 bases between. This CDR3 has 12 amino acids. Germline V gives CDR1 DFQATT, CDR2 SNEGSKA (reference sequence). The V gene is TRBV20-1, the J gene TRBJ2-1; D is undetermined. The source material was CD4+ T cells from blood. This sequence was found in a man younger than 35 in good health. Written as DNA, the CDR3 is TGCAGTGCTAGATCGGACGTCGATGAGCAGTTCTTC. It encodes CSARSDVDEQFF.